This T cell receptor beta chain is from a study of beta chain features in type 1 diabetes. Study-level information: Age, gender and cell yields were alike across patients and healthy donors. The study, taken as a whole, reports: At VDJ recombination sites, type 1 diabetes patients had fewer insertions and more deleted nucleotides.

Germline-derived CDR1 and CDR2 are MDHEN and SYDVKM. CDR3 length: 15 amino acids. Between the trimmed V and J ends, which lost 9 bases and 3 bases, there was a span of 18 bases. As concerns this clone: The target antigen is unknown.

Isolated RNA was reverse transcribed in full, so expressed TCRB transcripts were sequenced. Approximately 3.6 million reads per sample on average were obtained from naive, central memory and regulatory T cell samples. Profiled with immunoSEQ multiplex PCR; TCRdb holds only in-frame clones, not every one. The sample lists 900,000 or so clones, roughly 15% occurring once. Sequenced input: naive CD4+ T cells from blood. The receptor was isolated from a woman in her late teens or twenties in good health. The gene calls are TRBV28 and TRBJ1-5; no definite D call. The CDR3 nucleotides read TGTGCCAGTATAAGTGGGGTTACCCCCAATCAGCCCCAGCATTTT. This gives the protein CASISGVTPNQPQHF.